A selection of T cell receptor beta chains follows, all from one sample in a study of T cells expressing NK-cell markers. TCRdb reworked the 5' RACE reads into one entry per CDR3 protein, no DNA. The sample table sets out about 540,000 distinct CDR3 sequences. Source material: blood T cells: a sorted CD56 or NKG2C T cell subset, CD4+ or CD8+ T cells, or bulk PBMC T cells (not recorded which). The receptors stem from a man younger than 30 in good health. CDR3s include the opening cysteine and the closing phenylalanine or tryptophan.

j_call v_call cdr3_aa
TRBJ1-1 TRBV7-9 CASSYSIRDEAFF
TRBJ1-2 TRBV7-2 CASSLVRQSNYGYTF
TRBJ1-2 TRBV6-1 CASSQDAIYGYTF
TRBJ1-1 TRBV14 CASSQLGTGLFEAFF
TRBJ2-5 TRBV5-6 CASSLDRGGETQYF
TRBJ2-7 TRBV29-1 CSVRQGALRGQYF
TRBJ2-3 TRBV4-1 CASSRMETDTQYF
TRBJ2-3 TRBV10-3 CAISESGGPTDTQYF
TRBJ1-3 TRBV29-1 CSVQPLNGDSGNTIYF
TRBJ1-1 TRBV7-8 CASRQHNTGYTEAFF
TRBJ2-6 TRBV27 CASSFNPGGANVLTF
TRBJ2-5 TRBV13 CASSLASGQQETQYF
TRBJ2-1 TRBV2 CASSAQPGYREFF
TRBJ1-5 TRBV6-1 CASSEAYRGHQPQHF
TRBJ2-7 TRBV21-1 CASSKQGRSPYEQYF
TRBJ2-1 TRBV10-3 CAIRAAGLAGYNEQFF
TRBJ2-3 TRBV29-1 CSVGGGSADTQYF
TRBJ2-4 TRBV12-3/TRBV12-4 CASSPQPSGNIQYF
TRBJ2-5 TRBV15 CATSRVEGAQYF
TRBJ1-1 TRBV2 CASSIYEGVLNTEAFF
TRBJ2-7 TRBV19 CASSHTPSPEYEQYF
TRBJ2-3 TRBV12-3/TRBV12-4 CASSPLTSRVTDTQYF